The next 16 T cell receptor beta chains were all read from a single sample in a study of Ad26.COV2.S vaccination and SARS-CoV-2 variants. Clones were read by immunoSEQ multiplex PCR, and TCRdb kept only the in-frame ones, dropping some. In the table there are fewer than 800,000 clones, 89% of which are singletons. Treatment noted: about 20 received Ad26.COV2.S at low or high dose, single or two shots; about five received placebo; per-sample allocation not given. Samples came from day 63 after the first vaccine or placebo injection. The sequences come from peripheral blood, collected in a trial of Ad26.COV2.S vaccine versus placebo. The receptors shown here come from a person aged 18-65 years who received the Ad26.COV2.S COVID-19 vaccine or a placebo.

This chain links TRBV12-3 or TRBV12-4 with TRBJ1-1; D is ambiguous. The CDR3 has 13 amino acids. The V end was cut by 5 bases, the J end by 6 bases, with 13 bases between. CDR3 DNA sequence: TGTGCCAGCAGTCTCGACGGGCGGCCTGAAGCTTTCTTT. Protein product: CASSLDGRPEAFF.

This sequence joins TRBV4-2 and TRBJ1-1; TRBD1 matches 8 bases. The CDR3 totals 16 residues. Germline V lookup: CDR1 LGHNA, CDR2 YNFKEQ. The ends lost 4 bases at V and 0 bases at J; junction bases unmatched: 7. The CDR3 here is CASSLGTGALNTEAFF. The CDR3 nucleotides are TGTGCCAGCAGCCTCGGGACAGGTGCGTTGAACACTGAAGCTTTCTTT.

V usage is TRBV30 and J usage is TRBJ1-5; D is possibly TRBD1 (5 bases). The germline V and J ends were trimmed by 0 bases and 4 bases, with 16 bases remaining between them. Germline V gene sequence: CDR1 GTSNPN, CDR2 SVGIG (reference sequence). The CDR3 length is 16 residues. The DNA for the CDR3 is TGTGCCTGGAGTGTATGGGCGGGGGTTGGGAATCAGCCCCAGCATTTT. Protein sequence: CAWSVWAGVGNQPQHF.

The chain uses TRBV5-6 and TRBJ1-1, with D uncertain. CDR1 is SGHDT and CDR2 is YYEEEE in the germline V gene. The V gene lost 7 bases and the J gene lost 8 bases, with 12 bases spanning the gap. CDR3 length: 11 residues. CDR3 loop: CASYASGEAFF. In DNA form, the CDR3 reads TGTGCCAGCTACGCCTCGGGGGAAGCTTTCTTT.

This CDR3 reads CASSQDPAGNEQFF. CDR3 DNA sequence: TGTGCCAGCAGCCAAGATCCCGCGGGGAATGAGCAGTTCTTC. The rearrangement links TRBV3-1 (or the pseudogene TRBV3-2) to TRBJ2-1; D may be TRBD2 (6 bases). V was clipped by 0 bases and J by 7 bases, with 10 bases between them. Germline values: CDR1 LGHDT, CDR2 YNNKEL (reference sequence). The CDR3 runs to 14 residues.

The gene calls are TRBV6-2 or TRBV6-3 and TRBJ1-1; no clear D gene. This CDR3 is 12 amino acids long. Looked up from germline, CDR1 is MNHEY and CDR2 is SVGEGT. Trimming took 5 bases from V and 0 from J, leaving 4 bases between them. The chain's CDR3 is CASSRMNTEAFF. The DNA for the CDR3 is TGTGCCAGCAGTCGGATGAACACTGAAGCTTTCTTT.

The CDR3 DNA sequence: TGTGCCAGCAGCCAAAGCCACGAGCAGTACTTC. Translated, it gives CASSQSHEQYF. The chain employs TRBV4-2 and TRBJ2-7; D is unclear. The ends were cut back, 2 bases at V and 5 bases at J, with 4 bases in the middle. CDR1 is LGHNA and CDR2 is YNFKEQ in the germline V gene. This CDR3 contains 11 residues.

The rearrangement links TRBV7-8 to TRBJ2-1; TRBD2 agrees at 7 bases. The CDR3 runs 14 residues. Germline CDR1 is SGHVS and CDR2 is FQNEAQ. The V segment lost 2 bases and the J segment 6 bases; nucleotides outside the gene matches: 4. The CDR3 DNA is TGTGCCAGCAGCTTATGGGGGGGACTCAATGAGCAGTTCTTC. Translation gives CASSLWGGLNEQFF.

The CDR3 loop reads CAWGLRDGYTF. Here the CDR3 DNA reads TGTGCCTGGGGTCTGAGGGACGGCTACACCTTC. V is TRBV30 and J is TRBJ1-2; D may be TRBD1 (5 bases). V was shortened by 5 bases and J by 8 bases, with 12 bases between the two germline ends. The CDR3 spans 11 residues. Germline V CDR1 and CDR2: GTSNPN, SVGIG (reference sequence).

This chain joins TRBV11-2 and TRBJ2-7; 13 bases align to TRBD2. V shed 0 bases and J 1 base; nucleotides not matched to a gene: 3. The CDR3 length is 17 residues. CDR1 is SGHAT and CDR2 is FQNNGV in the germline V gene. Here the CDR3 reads CASSLEAGLAGSYEQYF. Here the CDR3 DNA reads TGTGCCAGCAGCTTAGAGGCGGGACTAGCGGGATCCTACGAGCAGTACTTC.

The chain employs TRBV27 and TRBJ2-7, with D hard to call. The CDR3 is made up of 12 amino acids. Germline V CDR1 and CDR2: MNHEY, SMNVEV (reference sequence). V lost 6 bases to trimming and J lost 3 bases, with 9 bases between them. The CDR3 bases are TGTGCCAGCAGAAGCCCCCTCTACGAGCAGTACTTC. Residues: CASRSPLYEQYF.

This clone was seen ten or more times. The CDR3 sequence: CASSTRTGELFF. The CDR3 DNA reads TGTGCCAGCAGCACGCGAACCGGGGAGCTGTTTTTT. J is TRBJ2-2 and V is TRBV9; D is ambiguous. The V gene's germline CDR1 is SGDLS and CDR2 YYNGEE. The CDR3 sequence is 12 residues long. V gave up 4 bases and J gave up 5 bases, with 6 bases separating them.

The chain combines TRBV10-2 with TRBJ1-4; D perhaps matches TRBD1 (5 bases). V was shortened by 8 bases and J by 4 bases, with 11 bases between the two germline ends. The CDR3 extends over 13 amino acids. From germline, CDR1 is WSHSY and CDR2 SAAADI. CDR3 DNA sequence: TGCGCCAGCGGGGACTCCGTTAATGAAAAACTGTTTTTT. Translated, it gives CASGDSVNEKLFF.

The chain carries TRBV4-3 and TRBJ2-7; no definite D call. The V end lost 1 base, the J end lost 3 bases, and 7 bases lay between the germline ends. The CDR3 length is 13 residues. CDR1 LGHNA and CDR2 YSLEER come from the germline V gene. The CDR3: CASSQGMGYEQYF. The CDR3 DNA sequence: TGCGCCAGCAGCCAAGGCATGGGCTACGAGCAGTACTTC.

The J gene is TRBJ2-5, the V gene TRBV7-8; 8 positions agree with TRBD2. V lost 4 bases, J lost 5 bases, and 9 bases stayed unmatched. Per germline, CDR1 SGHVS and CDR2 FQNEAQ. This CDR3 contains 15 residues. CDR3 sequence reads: CASSSTGLARETQYF. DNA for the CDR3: TGTGCCAGCAGCTCGACCGGACTAGCACGCGAGACCCAGTACTTC.

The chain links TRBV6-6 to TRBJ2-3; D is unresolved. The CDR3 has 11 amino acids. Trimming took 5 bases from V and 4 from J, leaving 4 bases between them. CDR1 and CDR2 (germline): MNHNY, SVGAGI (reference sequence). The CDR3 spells CASSSADTQYF. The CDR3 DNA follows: TGTGCCAGCAGTAGCGCAGATACGCAGTATTTT.